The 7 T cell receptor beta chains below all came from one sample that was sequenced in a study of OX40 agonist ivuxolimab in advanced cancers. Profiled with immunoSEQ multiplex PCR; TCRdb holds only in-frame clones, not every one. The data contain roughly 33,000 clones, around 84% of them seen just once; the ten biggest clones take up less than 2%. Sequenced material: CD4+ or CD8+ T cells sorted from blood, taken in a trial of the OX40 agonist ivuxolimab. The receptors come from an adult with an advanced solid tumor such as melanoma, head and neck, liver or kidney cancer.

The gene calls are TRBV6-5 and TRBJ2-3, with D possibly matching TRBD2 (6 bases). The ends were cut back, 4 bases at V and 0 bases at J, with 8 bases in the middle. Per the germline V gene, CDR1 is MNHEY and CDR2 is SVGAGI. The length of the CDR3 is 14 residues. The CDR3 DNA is TGTGCCAGCAGTTCTAGCGAGAGCACAGATACGCAGTATTTT. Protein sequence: CASSSSESTDTQYF.

The CDR3 DNA reads as TGCGCCAGCAGCCAAGTTAGGCTAGTCAAATACAATGAGCAGTTCTTC. Translating it yields CASSQVRLVKYNEQFF. V gene TRBV4-1 combines with J gene TRBJ2-1, with D hard to call. The V and J ends lost 1 base and 4 bases respectively, with 14 bases between them. This CDR3 region has 16 residues. Germline V gene lookup returns CDR1 MGHRA and CDR2 YSYEKL.

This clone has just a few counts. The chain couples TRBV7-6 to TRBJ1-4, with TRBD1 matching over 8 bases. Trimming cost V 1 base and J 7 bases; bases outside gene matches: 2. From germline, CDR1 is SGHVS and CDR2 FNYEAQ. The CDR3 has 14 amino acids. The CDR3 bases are TGTGCCAGCAGCTTAGACAGGGGGGCTGAAAAACTGTTTTTT. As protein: CASSLDRGAEKLFF.

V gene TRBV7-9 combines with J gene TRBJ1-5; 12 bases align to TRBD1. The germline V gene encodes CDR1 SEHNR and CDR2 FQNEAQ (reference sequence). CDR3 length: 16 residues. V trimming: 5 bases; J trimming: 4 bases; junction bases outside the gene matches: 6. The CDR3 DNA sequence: TGTGCCAGCAGCGCCGGGACAGGGGGCTGGAATCAGCCCCAGCATTTT. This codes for CASSAGTGGWNQPQHF.

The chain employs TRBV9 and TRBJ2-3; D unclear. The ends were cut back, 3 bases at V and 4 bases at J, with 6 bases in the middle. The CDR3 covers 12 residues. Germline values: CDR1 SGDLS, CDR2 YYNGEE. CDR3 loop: CASSATADTQYF. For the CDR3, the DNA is TGTGCCAGCAGCGCTACCGCAGATACGCAGTATTTT.

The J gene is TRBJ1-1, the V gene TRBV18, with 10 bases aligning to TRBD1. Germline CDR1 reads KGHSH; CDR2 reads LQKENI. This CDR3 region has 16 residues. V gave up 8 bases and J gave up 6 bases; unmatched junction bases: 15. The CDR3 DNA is TGTGCCAGCGCAGATGACAGGGGGCGAAGTGATCCTGAAGCTTTCTTT. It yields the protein CASADDRGRSDPEAFF. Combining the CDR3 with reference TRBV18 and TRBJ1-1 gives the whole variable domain NAGVMQNPRHLVRRRGQEARLRCSPMKGHSHVYWYRQLPEEGLKFMVYLQKENIIDESGMPKERFSAEFPKEGPSILRIQQVVRGDSAAYFCASADDRGRSDPEAFFGQGTRLTVV.

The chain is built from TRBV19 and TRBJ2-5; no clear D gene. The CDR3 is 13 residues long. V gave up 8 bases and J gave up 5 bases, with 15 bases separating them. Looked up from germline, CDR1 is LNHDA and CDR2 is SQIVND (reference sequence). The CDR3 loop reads CASGKGFGETQYF. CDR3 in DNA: TGTGCCAGTGGTAAAGGTTTTGGGGAGACCCAGTACTTC.